This entry describes one TCR beta chain. Only in-frame clones appear in the TCRdb table, and some are missing; sequencing was by immunoSEQ multiplex PCR. The profile shows over 60,000 clones, roughly 85% of them singletons. Looked up from germline, CDR1 is GTSNPN and CDR2 is SVGIG (reference sequence). The CDR3 runs 12 residues. V shed 5 bases and J 7 bases; nucleotides not matched to a gene: 3. The data were taken from a study of OX40 agonist ivuxolimab in advanced cancers. The TCR comes from an adult with an advanced solid tumor such as melanoma, head and neck, liver or kidney cancer. This chain connects TRBV30 to TRBJ2-7; 12 bases align to TRBD2. The sample in question was CD4+ or CD8+ T cells sorted from blood, obtained in a trial of the OX40 agonist ivuxolimab. The CDR3 sequence: CAWDGLAGEQYF. Written as DNA, the CDR3 is TGTGCCTGGGACGGACTAGCGGGGGAGCAGTACTTC.